Listed below are T cell receptor beta chains from one sample, sequenced in a study of early T cells in non-severe SARS-CoV-2 infection. TCRdb itself ran the 5' RACE reads through MiXCR, one entry per CDR3 protein. The data contain 30,000 to 40,000 distinct CDR3 sequences, approximately 7.9% of them singletons. The sequences come from whole blood, collected at baseline. These receptors were collected from an adult who was a healthcare worker with PCR-confirmed SARS-CoV-2 infection or an uninfected control (not recorded which). The CDR3 runs from the conserved cysteine through the conserved F or W. The D gene is left open where the match is weak. Only some rows state a clone size, as once, few, many or a class for expanded clones.

V gene	CDR3 length	clone size	J gene	D gene	CDR3 protein	CDR3 DNA
TRBV27	14	few	TRBJ1-6	TRBD1	CASRVTGVSSPLHF	TGTGCCAGCAGGGTGACAGGGGTGAGTTCACCCCTCCACTTT
TRBV20-1	15	.	TRBJ2-2	.	CSAIEAAANTGELFF	TGCAGTGCTATTGAGGCGGCGGCGAACACCGGGGAGCTGTTTTTT
TRBV5-1	15	few	TRBJ2-1	.	CASSLDQWAYNEQFF	TGCGCCAGCAGCTTGGATCAATGGGCCTACAATGAGCAGTTCTTC
TRBV20-1	19	many	TRBJ2-3	TRBD2	CSARVGLAGDPASTDTQYF	TGCAGTGCTAGGGTGGGACTAGCGGGGGACCCCGCTAGCACAGATACGCAGTATTTT
TRBV7-9	15	.	TRBJ1-2	.	CASSLMAGVMAGYTF	TGTGCCAGCAGCTTAATGGCAGGGGTTATGGCTGGCTACACCTTC
TRBV5-6	17	.	TRBJ1-4	.	CASSTLGVLEAWEKLFF	TGTGCCAGCAGCACGCTGGGCGTTTTGGAGGCCTGGGAAAAACTGTTTTTT
TRBV7-2	15	.	TRBJ2-1	.	CASSLAYLGYNEQFF	TGTGCCAGCAGCTTAGCTTATCTAGGGTACAATGAGCAGTTCTTC
TRBV3-1	13	few	TRBJ2-5	.	CASRGGGEETQYF	TGTGCCAGCCGAGGGGGAGGGGAAGAGACCCAGTACTTC
TRBV5-1	14	few	TRBJ2-6	.	CASSLVPGANVLTF	TGCGCCAGCAGCTTGGTACCTGGGGCCAACGTCCTGACTTTC
TRBV24-1	18	few	TRBJ2-1	TRBD2	CATSVNPGLAGGNDEQFF	TGTGCCACCAGTGTCAATCCGGGACTAGCGGGAGGAAACGATGAGCAGTTCTTC
TRBV12-3/TRBV12-4	11	.	TRBJ2-7	.	CASSFGLEQYF	TGTGCCAGCAGTTTCGGCCTCGAGCAGTACTTC
TRBV7-3	14	.	TRBJ2-5	.	CASSLPGLGETQYF	TGTGCCAGCAGCTTACCAGGGTTAGGGGAGACCCAGTACTTC
TRBV5-1	14	.	TRBJ2-2	.	CASSLSSNTGELFF	TGCGCCAGCAGCTTGTCTTCGAACACCGGGGAGCTGTTTTTT
TRBV3-1	16	many	TRBJ1-6	TRBD1	CASSLRDRVPNSPLHF	TGTGCCAGCAGCCTACGGGACAGGGTTCCTAATTCACCCCTCCACTTT
TRBV28	14	few	TRBJ1-6	TRBD1	CASRSTGALSPLHF	TGTGCCAGCAGGTCGACAGGGGCACTCTCACCCCTCCACTTT
TRBV6-1	14	.	TRBJ2-2	TRBD1	CASSVDRAAGELFF	TGTGCCAGCAGTGTTGACAGGGCGGCCGGGGAGCTGTTTTTT
TRBV5-1	15	few	TRBJ1-2	.	CASSLDGSANYGYTF	TGCGCCAGCAGCTTGGATGGCAGCGCTAACTATGGCTACACCTTC
TRBV28	16	.	TRBJ2-7	.	CASRSVGRTPMDEQYF	TGTGCCAGCAGGAGCGTGGGGAGGACACCGATGGACGAGCAGTACTTC
TRBV7-9	13	few	TRBJ2-3	.	CASSHRQDDTQYF	TGTGCCAGCAGCCACCGACAAGACGATACGCAGTATTTT
TRBV11-2	15	few	TRBJ1-1	.	CASSSSDSENTEAFF	TGTGCCAGCAGCAGTTCCGACAGCGAGAACACTGAAGCTTTCTTT
TRBV12-3/TRBV12-4	17	.	TRBJ2-2	.	CASSFPGRGGLTGELFF	TGTGCCAGCAGTTTCCCCGGAAGGGGGGGGCTTACCGGGGAGCTGTTTTTT
TRBV7-2	14	.	TRBJ1-4	.	CASSSDMGNEKLFF	TGTGCCAGCAGCTCAGATATGGGTAATGAAAAACTGTTTTTT
TRBV6-1	14	few	TRBJ1-2	.	CASSGQVPNYGYTF	TGTGCCAGCAGTGGACAGGTACCTAACTATGGCTACACCTTC
TRBV11-2	13	many	TRBJ2-5	.	CASSSGRPETQYF	TGTGCCAGCAGCTCGGGACGGCCAGAGACCCAGTACTTC
TRBV4-1	14	.	TRBJ2-2	.	CASSQELLTGELFF	TGCGCCAGCAGCCAAGAGCTCCTGACCGGGGAGCTGTTTTTT
TRBV12-2	15	.	TRBJ1-1	.	CASRLGQGRGTEAFF	TGTGCAAGTCGCCTTGGGCAGGGGCGCGGAACTGAAGCTTTCTTT